The clone carrying this TCR beta chain was found once. This entry comes from a study of blood T cell repertoires in COVID-19. TCRdb's table, derived via immunoSEQ multiplex PCR, lists solely in-frame clones and lacks some. The repertoire holds around 200,000 clones, with roughly 85% as singletons. CDR1 and CDR2 from the germline V gene are LNHDA and SQIVND (reference sequence). J lost 0 bases, V lost 5 bases, and 21 bases had no gene match. The CDR3 sequence is 20 residues long. Those who participated ranged in age from about 18 to 95 years and resided in 20 to 30 US areas. Participants' reported clinical history set cohort assignment. Cohort 3 recovery required two negative PCRs, clearance, or symptom resolution.

This receptor was identified in a man aged 40-49 years who had recovered from COVID-19. Source material: PBMCs or T cells enriched from blood (not recorded which). The V and J genes are TRBV19 and TRBJ1-1, with 7 bases fitting TRBD1. Here the CDR3 DNA reads TGTGCCAGTAGTTTCGTCGGACCGGGACAGATAACGTCAATGAACACTGAAGCTTTCTTT. It encodes CASSFVGPGQITSMNTEAFF.